This entry concerns a single T cell receptor (beta chain). The antigen is undetermined. People who had autoimmune disease history or systemic immunosuppression were excluded. Blood draws occurred at baseline, cycle 4 day 1, and cycle 7 day 1. This specimen comes from a study of OX40 agonist ivuxolimab in advanced cancers. Points from the study as a whole: Clonal expansion was seen in CD4+ and CD8+ blood T cells by week 6 at 0.1 to 3.0 mg/kg.

Repertoires were generated with immunoSEQ multiplex PCR, while TCRdb's copy carries only in-frame clones and drops some. The table shows about 72,000 clones, with about nine tenths occurring only once. This TCR was sampled from an adult with an advanced solid tumor such as melanoma, head and neck, liver or kidney cancer. Here the sequenced sample was CD4+ or CD8+ T cells sorted from blood, taken in a trial of the OX40 agonist ivuxolimab.

This CDR3 reads CASSLGQSNQPQHF. The DNA for the CDR3 is TGTGCCAGCAGCCTCGGACAGAGCAATCAGCCCCAGCATTTT. The J gene is TRBJ1-5, the V gene TRBV5-4; a weak D match, TRBD1 (6 bases). The CDR3 spans 14 residues. Germline V gives CDR1 SGHNT, CDR2 YYREEE (reference sequence). Between the trimmed V and J ends, which lost 4 bases and 1 base, there was a span of 9 bases.